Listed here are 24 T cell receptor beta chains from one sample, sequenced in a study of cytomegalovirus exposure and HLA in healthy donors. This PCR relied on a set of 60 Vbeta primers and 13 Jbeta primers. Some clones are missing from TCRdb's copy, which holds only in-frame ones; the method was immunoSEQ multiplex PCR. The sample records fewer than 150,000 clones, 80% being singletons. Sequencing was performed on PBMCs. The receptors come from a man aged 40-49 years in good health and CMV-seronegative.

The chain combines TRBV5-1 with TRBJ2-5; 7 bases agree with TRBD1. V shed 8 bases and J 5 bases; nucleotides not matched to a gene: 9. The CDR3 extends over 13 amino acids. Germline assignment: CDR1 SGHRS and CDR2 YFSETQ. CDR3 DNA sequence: TGCGCCAGTAGGACAGGCTCCGGGGAGACCCAGTACTTC. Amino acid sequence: CASRTGSGETQYF. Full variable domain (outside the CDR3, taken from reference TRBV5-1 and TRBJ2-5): KAGVTQTPRYLIKTRGQQVTLSCSPISGHRSVSWYQQTPGQGLQFLFEYFSETQRNKGNFPGRFSGRQFSNSRSEMNVSTLELGDSALYLCASRTGSGETQYFGPGTRLLVL.

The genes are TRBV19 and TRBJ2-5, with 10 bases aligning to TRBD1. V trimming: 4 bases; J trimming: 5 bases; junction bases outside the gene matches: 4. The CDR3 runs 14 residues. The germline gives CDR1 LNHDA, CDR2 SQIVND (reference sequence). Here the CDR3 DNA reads TGTGCCAGTAGTACGGACAGGGGGTCGGAGACCCAGTACTTC. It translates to CASSTDRGSETQYF.

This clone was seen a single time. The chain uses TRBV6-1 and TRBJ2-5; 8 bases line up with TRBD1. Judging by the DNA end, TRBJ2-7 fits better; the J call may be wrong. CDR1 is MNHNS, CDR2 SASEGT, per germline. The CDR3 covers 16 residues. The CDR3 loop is CASSEVAGQGHYEQYF. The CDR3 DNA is TGTGCCAGCAGTGAAGTCGCAGGACAGGGACATTACGAGCAGTACTTC.

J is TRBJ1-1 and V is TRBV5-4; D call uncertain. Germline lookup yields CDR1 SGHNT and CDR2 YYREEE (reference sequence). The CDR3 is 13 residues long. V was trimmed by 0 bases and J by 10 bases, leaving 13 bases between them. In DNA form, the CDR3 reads TGTGCCAGCAGCTTGGTGGGAGCGGTTGGAGCTTTCTTT. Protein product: CASSLVGAVGAFF.

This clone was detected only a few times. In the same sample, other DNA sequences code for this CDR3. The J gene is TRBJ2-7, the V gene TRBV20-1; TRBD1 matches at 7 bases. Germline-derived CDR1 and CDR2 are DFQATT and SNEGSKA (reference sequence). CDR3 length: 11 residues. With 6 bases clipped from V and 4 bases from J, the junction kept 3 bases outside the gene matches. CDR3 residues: CSAQGDYEQYF. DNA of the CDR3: TGCAGTGCCCAGGGGGATTACGAGCAGTACTTC.

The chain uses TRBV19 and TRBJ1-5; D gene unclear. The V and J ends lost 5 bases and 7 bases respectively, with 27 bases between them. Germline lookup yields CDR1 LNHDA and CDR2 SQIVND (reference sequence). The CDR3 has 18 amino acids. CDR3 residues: CASSVGSVGEGARQPQHF. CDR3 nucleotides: TGTGCCAGTAGTGTGGGTTCCGTTGGAGAAGGAGCGAGACAGCCCCAGCATTTT. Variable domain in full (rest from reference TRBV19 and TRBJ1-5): DGGITQSPKYLFRKEGQNVTLSCEQNLNHDAMYWYRQDPGQGLRLIYYSQIVNDFQKGDIAEGYSVSREKKESFPLTVTSAQKNPTAFYLCASSVGSVGEGARQPQHFGDGTRLSIL.

The CDR3 protein is CSVGTGINQPQHF. In DNA, the CDR3 is TGCAGCGTAGGGACAGGGATCAATCAGCCCCAGCATTTT. This chain joins TRBV29-1 and TRBJ1-5; the match to TRBD1 covers 9 bases. Germline V gene lookup returns CDR1 SQVTM and CDR2 ANQGSEA. This CDR3 has 13 residues. V shed 6 bases and J 3 bases; nucleotides not matched to a gene: 3.

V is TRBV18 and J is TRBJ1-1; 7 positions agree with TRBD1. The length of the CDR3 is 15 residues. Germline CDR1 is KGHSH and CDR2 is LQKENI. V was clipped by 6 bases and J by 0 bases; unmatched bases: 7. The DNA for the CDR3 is TGTGCCAGCTCCCGCAACAGGGGCTTGAACACTGAAGCTTTCTTT. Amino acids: CASSRNRGLNTEAFF.

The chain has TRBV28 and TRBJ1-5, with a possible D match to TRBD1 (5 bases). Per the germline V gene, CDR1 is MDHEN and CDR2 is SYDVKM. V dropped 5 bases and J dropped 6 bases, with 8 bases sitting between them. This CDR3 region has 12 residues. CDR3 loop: CASSGGTQPQHF. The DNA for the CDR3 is TGTGCCAGCAGTGGAGGGACTCAGCCCCAGCATTTT.

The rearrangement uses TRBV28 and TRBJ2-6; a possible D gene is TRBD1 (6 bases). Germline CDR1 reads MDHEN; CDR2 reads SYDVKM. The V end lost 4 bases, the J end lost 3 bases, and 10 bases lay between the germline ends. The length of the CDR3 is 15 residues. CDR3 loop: CASSSGAGGANVLTF. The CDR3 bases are TGTGCCAGCAGTTCAGGGGCGGGTGGGGCCAACGTCCTGACTTTC.

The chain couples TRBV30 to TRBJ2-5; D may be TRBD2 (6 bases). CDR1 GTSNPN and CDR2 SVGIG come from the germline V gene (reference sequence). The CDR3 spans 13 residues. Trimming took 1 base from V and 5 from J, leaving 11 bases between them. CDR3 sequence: CAWSGPRGETQYF. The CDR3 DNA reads TGTGCCTGGAGTGGCCCCCGGGGGGAGACCCAGTACTTC.

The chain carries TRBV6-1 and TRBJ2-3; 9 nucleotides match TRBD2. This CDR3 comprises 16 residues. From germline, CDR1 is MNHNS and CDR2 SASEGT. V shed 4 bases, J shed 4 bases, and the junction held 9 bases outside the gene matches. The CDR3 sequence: CASSASRGGGADTQYF. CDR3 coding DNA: TGTGCCAGCAGTGCCAGTCGGGGCGGGGGGGCAGATACGCAGTATTTT.

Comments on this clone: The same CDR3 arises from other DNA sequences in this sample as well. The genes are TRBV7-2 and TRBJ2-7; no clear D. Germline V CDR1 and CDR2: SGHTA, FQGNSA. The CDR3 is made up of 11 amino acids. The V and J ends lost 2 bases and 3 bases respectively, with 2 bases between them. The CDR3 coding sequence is TGTGCCAGCAGCTTACGCTACGAGCAGTACTTC. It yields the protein CASSLRYEQYF.

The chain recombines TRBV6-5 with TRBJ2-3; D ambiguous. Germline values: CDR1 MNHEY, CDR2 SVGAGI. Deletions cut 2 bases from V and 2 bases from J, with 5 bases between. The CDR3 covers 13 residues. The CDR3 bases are TGTGCCAGCAGTTACGACACCACAGATACGCAGTATTTT. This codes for CASSYDTTDTQYF.

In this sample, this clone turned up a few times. The CDR3 reads CASSQEDREDTQYF. CDR3 DNA sequence: TGTGCCAGCAGCCAAGAGGACAGGGAAGATACGCAGTATTTT. The chain combines TRBV4-2 with TRBJ2-3; 8 positions agree with TRBD1. Germline V gene data show CDR1 as LGHNA and CDR2 as YNFKEQ. The trim removed 0 bases at V and 5 bases at J, leaving 1 base unmatched. The CDR3 loop spans 14 amino acids.

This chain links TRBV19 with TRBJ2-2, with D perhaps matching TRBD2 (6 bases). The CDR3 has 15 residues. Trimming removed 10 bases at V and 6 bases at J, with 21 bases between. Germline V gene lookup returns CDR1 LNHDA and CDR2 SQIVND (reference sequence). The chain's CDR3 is CATRDSGPDAGELFF. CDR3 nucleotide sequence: TGTGCCACCCGGGACTCAGGACCTGACGCCGGGGAGCTGTTTTTT.

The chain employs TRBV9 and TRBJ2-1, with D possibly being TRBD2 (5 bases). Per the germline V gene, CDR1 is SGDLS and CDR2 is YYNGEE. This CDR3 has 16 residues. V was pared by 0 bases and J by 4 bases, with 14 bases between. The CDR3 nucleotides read TGTGCCAGCAGCGTAGAGGTGCGGACTCATTACAATGAGCAGTTCTTC. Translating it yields CASSVEVRTHYNEQFF.

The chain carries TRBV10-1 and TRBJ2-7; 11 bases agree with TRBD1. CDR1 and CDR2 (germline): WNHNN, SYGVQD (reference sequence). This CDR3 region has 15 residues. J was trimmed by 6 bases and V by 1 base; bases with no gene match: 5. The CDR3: CASSEWGQGVGEQYF. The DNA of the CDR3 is TGCGCCAGCAGTGAGTGGGGACAGGGGGTTGGCGAGCAGTACTTC.

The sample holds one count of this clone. CDR3 in DNA: TGTGCCACCAATCCGGGACTCGCCCCCGAGACCCAGTACTTC. It specifies CATNPGLAPETQYF. The genes are TRBV6-1 and TRBJ2-5, with D possibly being TRBD2 (6 bases). The CDR3 totals 14 residues. Trimming left V 10 bases short and J 5 bases short, with 20 bases between. Germline V gene sequence: CDR1 MNHNS, CDR2 SASEGT.

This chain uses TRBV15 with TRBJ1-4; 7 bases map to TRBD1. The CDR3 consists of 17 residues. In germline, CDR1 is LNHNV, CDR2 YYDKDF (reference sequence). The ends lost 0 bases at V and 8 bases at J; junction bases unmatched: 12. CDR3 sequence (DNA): TGTGCCACCAGCAGAGATCCCAACAGGGGTATAGGGGAAAAACTGTTTTTT. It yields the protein CATSRDPNRGIGEKLFF.

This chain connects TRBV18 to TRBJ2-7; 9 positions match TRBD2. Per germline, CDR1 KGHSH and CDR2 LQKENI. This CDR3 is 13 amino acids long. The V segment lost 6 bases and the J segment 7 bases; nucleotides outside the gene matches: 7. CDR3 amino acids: CASSRGTSNEQYF. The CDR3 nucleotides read TGTGCCAGCTCCCGCGGGACTAGCAATGAGCAGTACTTC.

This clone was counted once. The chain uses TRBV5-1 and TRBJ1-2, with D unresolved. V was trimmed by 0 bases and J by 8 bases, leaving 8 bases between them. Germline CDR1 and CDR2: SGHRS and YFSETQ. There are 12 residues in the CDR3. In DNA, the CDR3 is TGCGCCAGCAGCTTGGCCCGTGGCGGCTACACCTTC. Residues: CASSLARGGYTF.

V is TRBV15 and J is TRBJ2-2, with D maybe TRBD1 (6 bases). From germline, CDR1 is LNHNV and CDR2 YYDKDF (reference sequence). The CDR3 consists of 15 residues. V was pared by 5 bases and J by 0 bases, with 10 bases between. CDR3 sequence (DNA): TGTGCCACCAGCCCGGACAGTACGAACACCGGGGAGCTGTTTTTT. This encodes CATSPDSTNTGELFF.

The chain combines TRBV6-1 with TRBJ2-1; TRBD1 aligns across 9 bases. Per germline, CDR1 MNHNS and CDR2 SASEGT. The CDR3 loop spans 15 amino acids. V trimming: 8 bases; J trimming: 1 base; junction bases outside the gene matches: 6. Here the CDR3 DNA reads TGTGCCAGCGACCAGACAGGGGGGTCCTACAATGAGCAGTTCTTC. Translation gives CASDQTGGSYNEQFF.